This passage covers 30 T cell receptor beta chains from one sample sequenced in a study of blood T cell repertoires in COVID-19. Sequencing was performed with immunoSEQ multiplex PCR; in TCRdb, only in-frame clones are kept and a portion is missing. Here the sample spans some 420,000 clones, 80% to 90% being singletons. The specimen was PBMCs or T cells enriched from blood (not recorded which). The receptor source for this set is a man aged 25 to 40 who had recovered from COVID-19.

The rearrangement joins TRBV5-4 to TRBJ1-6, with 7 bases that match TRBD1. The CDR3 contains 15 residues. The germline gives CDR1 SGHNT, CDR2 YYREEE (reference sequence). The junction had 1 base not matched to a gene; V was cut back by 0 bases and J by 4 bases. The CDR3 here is CASSLGGQYNSPLHF. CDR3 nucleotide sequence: TGTGCCAGCAGCTTGGGGGGACAGTATAATTCACCCCTCCACTTT.

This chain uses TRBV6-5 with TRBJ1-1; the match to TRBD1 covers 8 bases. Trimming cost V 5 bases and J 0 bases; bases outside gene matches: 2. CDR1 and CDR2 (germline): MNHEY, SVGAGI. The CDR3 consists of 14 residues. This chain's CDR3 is CASSKTGVNTEAFF. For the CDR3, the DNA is TGTGCCAGCAGTAAGACAGGGGTGAACACTGAAGCTTTCTTT.

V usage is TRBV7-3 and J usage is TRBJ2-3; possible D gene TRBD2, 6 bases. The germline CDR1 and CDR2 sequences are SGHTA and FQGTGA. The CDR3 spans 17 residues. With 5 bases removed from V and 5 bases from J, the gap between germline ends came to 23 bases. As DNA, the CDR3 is TGTGCCAGCAGCCCCTCGACTAGTCTGAGTGGAAAAGATACGCAGTATTTT. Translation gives CASSPSTSLSGKDTQYF.

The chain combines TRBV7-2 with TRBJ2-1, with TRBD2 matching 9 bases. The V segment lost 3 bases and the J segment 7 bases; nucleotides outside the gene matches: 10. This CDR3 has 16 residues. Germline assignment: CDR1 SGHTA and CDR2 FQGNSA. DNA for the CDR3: TGTGCCAGCAGCTTGGTGGGGACTAGCACTGGGAATGAGCAGTTCTTC. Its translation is CASSLVGTSTGNEQFF.

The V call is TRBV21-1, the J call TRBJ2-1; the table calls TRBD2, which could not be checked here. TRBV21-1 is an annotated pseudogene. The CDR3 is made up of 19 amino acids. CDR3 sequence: CASSTLSVALGGSGNEQFF. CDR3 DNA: TGTGCCAGCAGCACGCTCTCCGTGGCCCTAGGTGGGTCGGGCAATGAGCAGTTCTTC.

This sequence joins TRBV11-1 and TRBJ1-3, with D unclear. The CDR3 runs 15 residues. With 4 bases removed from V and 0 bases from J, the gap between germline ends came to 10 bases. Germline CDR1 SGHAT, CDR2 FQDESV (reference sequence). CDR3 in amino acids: CASSSTGYSGNTIYF. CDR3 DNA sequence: TGTGCCAGCAGCTCGACGGGATACTCTGGAAACACCATATATTTT.

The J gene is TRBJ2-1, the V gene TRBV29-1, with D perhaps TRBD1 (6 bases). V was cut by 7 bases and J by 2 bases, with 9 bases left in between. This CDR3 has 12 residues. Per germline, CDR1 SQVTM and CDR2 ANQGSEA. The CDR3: CSGQGTYNEQFF. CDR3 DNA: TGCAGCGGTCAGGGGACCTACAATGAGCAGTTCTTC.

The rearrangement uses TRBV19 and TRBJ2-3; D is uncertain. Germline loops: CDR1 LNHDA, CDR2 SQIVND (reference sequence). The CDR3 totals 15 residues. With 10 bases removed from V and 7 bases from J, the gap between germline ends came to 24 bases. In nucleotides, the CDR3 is TGTGCCACCGCTCAAACCTCCGGAGCCTCTAATACGCAGTATTTT. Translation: CATAQTSGASNTQYF.

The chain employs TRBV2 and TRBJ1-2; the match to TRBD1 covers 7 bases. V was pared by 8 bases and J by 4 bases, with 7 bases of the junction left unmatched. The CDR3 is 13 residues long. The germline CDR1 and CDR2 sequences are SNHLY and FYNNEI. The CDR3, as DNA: TGTGCCAGCGACAGGGCTGATTCCTATGGCTACACCTTC. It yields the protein CASDRADSYGYTF.

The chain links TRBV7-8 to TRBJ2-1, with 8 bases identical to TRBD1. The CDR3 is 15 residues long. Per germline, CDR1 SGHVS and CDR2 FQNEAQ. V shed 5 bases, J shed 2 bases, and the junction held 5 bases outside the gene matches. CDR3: CASSRDRGPYNEQFF. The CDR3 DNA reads TGTGCCAGCAGCCGAGACAGGGGCCCCTACAATGAGCAGTTCTTC.

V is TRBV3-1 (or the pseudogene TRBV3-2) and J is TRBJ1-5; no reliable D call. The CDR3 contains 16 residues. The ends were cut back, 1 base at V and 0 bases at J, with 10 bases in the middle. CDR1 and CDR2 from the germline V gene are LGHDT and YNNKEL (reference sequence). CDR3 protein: CASSQGTGVSNQPQHF. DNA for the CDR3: TGTGCCAGCAGCCAAGGGACGGGAGTTAGCAATCAGCCCCAGCATTTT.

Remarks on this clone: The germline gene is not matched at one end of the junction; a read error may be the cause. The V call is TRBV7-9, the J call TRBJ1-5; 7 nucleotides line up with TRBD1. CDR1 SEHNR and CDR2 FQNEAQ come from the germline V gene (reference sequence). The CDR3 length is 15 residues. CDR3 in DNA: TGTGCCAGCAGTTTAGAGGGACAGTCCAATCAGCCCCAGCATTTT. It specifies CASSLEGQSNQPQHF.

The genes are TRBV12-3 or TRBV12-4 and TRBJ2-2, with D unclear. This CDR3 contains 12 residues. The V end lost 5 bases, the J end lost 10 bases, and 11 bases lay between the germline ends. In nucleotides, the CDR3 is TGTGCCAGCAGTCACGAGGCATCGGAGCTGTTTTTT. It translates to CASSHEASELFF.

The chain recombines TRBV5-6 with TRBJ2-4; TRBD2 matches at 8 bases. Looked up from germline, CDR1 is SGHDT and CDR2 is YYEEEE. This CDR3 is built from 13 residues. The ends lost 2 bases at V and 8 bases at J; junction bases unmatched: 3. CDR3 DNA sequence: TGTGCCAGCAGCTTACGGGGGGGTGACATTCAGTACTTC. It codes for CASSLRGGDIQYF.

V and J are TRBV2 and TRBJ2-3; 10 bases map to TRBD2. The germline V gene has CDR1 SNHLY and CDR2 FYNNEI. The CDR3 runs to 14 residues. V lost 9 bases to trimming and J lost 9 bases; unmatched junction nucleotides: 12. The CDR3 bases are TGTGCCAGTGAGGGGACTAGCGCGATCTCCACGCAGTATTTT. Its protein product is CASEGTSAISTQYF.

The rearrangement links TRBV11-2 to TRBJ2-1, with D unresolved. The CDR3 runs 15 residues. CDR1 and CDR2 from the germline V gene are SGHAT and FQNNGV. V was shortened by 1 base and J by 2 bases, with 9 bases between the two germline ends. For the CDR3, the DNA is TGTGCCAGCAGCTTAGCTTGGCTCCCCTACAATGAGCAGTTCTTC. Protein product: CASSLAWLPYNEQFF.

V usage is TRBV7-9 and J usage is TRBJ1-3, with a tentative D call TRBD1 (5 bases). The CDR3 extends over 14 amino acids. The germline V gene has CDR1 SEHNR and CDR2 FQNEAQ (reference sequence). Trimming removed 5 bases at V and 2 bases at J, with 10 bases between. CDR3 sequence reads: CASSHRGAGNTIYF. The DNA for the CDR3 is TGTGCCAGCAGCCATCGGGGGGCTGGAAACACCATATATTTT.

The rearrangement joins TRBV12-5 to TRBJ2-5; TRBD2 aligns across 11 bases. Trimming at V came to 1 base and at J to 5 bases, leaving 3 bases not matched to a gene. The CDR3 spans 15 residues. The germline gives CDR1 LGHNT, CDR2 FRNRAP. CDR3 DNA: TGTGCTAGTGGTTTGGGACTAGCGGGGCAGGAGACCCAGTACTTC. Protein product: CASGLGLAGQETQYF.

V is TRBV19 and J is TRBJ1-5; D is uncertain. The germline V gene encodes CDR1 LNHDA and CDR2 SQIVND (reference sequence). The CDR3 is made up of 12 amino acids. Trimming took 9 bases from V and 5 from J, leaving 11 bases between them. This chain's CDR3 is CASQTGDQPQHF. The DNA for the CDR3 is TGTGCCAGCCAAACCGGGGATCAGCCCCAGCATTTT.

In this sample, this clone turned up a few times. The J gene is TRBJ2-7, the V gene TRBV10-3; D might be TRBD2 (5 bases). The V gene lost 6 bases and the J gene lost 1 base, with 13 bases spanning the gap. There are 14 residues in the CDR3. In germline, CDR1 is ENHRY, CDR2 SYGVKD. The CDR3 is CAISNRRGSYEQYF. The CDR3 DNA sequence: TGTGCCATCAGCAACCGCCGGGGTTCCTACGAGCAGTACTTC.

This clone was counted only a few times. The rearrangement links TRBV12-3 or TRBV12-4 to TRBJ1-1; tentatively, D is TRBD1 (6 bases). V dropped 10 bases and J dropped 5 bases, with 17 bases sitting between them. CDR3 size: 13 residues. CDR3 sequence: CATTRGRGTEAFF. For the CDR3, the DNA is TGTGCCACCACTAGGGGGAGGGGTACTGAAGCTTTCTTT.

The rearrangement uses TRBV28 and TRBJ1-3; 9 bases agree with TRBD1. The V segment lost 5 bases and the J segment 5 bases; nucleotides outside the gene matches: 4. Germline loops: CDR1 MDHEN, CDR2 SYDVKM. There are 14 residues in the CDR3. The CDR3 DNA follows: TGTGCCAGCAGTCTCACAGGGGGCCGAAACACCATATATTTT. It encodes CASSLTGGRNTIYF.

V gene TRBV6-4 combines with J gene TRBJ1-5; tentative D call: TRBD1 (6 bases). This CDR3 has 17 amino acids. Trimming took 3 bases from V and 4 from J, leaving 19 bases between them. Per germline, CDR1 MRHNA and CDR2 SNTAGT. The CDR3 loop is CASSDSQGQLVNQPQHF. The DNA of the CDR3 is TGTGCCAGCAGTGATTCACAGGGACAATTGGTGAATCAGCCCCAGCATTTT.

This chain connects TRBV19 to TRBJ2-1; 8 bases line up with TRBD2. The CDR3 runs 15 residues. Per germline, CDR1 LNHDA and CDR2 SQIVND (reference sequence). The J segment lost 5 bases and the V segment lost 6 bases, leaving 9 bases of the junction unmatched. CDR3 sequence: CASRGGRKGDNEQFF. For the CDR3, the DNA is TGTGCCAGTAGAGGCGGGAGGAAAGGGGACAATGAGCAGTTCTTC.

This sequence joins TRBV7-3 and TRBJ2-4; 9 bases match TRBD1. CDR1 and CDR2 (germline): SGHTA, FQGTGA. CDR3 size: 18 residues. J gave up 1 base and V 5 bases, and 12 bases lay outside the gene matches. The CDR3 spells CASSPTGGQGTAKNIQYF. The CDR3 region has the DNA TGTGCCAGCAGCCCCACAGGGGGCCAGGGGACTGCCAAAAACATTCAGTACTTC.

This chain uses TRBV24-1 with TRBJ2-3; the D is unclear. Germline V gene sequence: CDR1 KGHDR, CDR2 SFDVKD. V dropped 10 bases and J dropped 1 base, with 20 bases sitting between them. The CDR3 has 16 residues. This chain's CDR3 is CATKRGGAEGTDTQYF. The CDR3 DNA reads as TGTGCCACGAAAAGAGGCGGAGCAGAGGGCACAGATACGCAGTATTTT.

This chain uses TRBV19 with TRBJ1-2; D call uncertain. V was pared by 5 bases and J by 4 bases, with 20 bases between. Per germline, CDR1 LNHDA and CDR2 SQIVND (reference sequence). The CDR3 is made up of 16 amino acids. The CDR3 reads CASSLLRHQALYGYTF. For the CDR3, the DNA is TGTGCCAGTAGTTTATTGCGGCACCAAGCACTCTATGGCTACACCTTC.

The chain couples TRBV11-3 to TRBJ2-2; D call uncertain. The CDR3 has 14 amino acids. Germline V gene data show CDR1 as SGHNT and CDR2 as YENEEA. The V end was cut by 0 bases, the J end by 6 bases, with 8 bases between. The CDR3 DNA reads TGTGCCAGCAGCTTAGACACCAAGCCCGGGGAGCTGTTTTTT. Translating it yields CASSLDTKPGELFF.

CDR3 DNA: TGTGCCAGCAGCTTAGGATGGGGCAGCAACTATGGCTACACCTTC. Amino acids: CASSLGWGSNYGYTF. The rearrangement links TRBV7-6 to TRBJ1-2, with a possible D match to TRBD1 (5 bases). Germline V gene sequence: CDR1 SGHVS, CDR2 FNYEAQ. V gave up 1 base and J gave up 2 bases, with 11 bases separating them. CDR3 length: 15 residues.

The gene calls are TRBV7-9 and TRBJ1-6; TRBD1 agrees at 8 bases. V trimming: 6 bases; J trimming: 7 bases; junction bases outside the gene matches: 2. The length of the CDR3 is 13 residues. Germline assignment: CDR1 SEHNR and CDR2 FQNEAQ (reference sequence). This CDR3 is CASSRTGNSPLHF. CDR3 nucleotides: TGTGCCAGCAGTAGGACAGGGAATTCACCCCTCCACTTT.